The 13 T cell receptor beta chains below were found in one sample sequenced in a study of shared clonotypes between healthy human individuals. Terminally differentiated effector memory CD45RA+ cells were left out of the naive CD8 fraction, which was CD45RO-negative and positively selected for CCR7. Sequencing was performed with immunoSEQ multiplex PCR; in TCRdb, only in-frame clones are kept and a portion is missing. The data hold about 680,000 clones, with about 92% observed a single time. Sample: naive CD8+ T cells sorted from blood. The receptors here all came from a man aged 25 to 40 in good health.

Points on this clone: The junction does not match germline at one end; this may be a read error. The chain employs TRBV11-2 and TRBJ2-1; D not certain. The CDR3 loop spans 17 amino acids. Germline V gene sequence: CDR1 SGHAT, CDR2 FQNNGV. Written as DNA, the CDR3 is TGTGCCAGCAGCTCCCCGCTGGGTTTAAGCTCCCACAATGAGCAGTTCTTC. The encoded protein is CASSSPLGLSSHNEQFF.

The chain carries TRBV5-4 and TRBJ2-3, with 7 bases identical to TRBD2. The CDR3 spans 14 residues. Germline CDR1 SGHNT, CDR2 YYREEE (reference sequence). V lost 2 bases, J lost 2 bases, and 2 bases stayed unmatched. The CDR3 DNA is TGTGCCAGCAGCTTACGGGACTACACAGATACGCAGTATTTT. Residues: CASSLRDYTDTQYF. Complete variable domain (other parts from reference TRBV5-4 and TRBJ2-3): ETGVTQSPTHLIKTRGQQVTLRCSSQSGHNTVSWYQQALGQGPQFIFQYYREEENGRGNFPPRFSGLQFPNYSSELNVNALELDDSALYLCASSLRDYTDTQYFGPGTRLTVL.

The chain combines TRBV7-9 with TRBJ2-1; D is possibly TRBD1 or TRBD2 (6 bases each). This CDR3 contains 13 residues. Trimming cost V 3 bases and J 9 bases, with 12 bases left between them. CDR1 is SEHNR, CDR2 FQNEAQ, per germline (reference sequence). CDR3 bases: TGTGCCAGCAGCTTGAGGGGGGAAGGTGAGCAGTTCTTC. Its translation: CASSLRGEGEQFF.

The chain links TRBV27 to TRBJ1-5; 9 bases map to TRBD1. CDR1 and CDR2 (germline): MNHEY, SMNVEV (reference sequence). The trim removed 5 bases at V and 7 bases at J, leaving 9 bases unmatched. This CDR3 is 15 amino acids long. The CDR3 reads CASSITGGGLQPQHF. In nucleotides, the CDR3 is TGTGCCAGCAGTATTACAGGGGGCGGACTGCAGCCCCAGCATTTT.

This chain uses TRBV29-1 with TRBJ2-3; TRBD2 aligns across 9 bases. Germline-derived CDR1 and CDR2 are SQVTM and ANQGSEA. J lost 0 bases, V lost 2 bases, and 9 bases had no gene match. The CDR3 totals 17 residues. CDR3 nucleotides: TGCAGCGTTGAAAGGGGGCAGAGCGGGAGGAGCACAGATACGCAGTATTTT. Translating it yields CSVERGQSGRSTDTQYF.

This chain links TRBV27 with TRBJ2-7, with D perhaps TRBD2 (6 bases). This CDR3 contains 14 residues. The V end was cut by 2 bases, the J end by 3 bases, with 11 bases between. Germline V gene sequence: CDR1 MNHEY, CDR2 SMNVEV (reference sequence). The CDR3: CASSLTPGGYEQYF. In nucleotides, the CDR3 is TGTGCCAGCAGTTTAACCCCCGGGGGCTACGAGCAGTACTTC.

The V gene is TRBV28, the J gene TRBJ2-1; 9 bases line up with TRBD2. Germline loops: CDR1 MDHEN, CDR2 SYDVKM. Unmatched junction bases numbered 16, after V lost 5 bases and J lost 5 bases. The CDR3 runs to 18 residues. CDR3 in amino acids: CASSVLGAGGPRDNEQFF. Written as DNA, the CDR3 is TGTGCCAGCAGTGTCCTGGGTGCGGGAGGGCCTAGGGACAATGAGCAGTTCTTC.

This clone was counted once. This rearrangement joins TRBV6-1 to TRBJ2-3, with D unclear. Germline V CDR1 and CDR2: MNHNS, SASEGT. The CDR3 totals 15 residues. With 6 bases removed from V and 0 bases from J, the gap between germline ends came to 13 bases. CDR3 loop: CASSPDPSSTDTQYF. As DNA, the CDR3 is TGTGCCAGCAGCCCGGACCCGTCTAGCACAGATACGCAGTATTTT.

This clone came up a few times. The rearrangement links TRBV10-3 to TRBJ1-5; D ambiguous. The CDR3 totals 13 residues. Trimming removed 10 bases from V and 1 base from J, with 11 bases in between. CDR1 and CDR2 from the germline V gene are ENHRY and SYGVKD. For the CDR3, the DNA is TGTGCCAGCCGAGATCCAAGCAATCAGCCCCAGCATTTT. It specifies CASRDPSNQPQHF.

J is TRBJ2-5 and V is TRBV7-9, with 8 bases identical to TRBD2. V was clipped by 6 bases and J by 5 bases; unmatched bases: 8. The CDR3 has 14 amino acids. Germline V gene lookup returns CDR1 SEHNR and CDR2 FQNEAQ (reference sequence). The CDR3 sequence is CASRQAGEAETQYF. CDR3 coding DNA: TGTGCCAGCAGGCAAGCGGGAGAGGCTGAGACCCAGTACTTC.

DNA of the CDR3: TGTGCCAGCAGCGGGGGGGATATTAGCAATCAGCCCCAGCATTTT. This sequence encodes CASSGGDISNQPQHF. The chain links TRBV9 to TRBJ1-5, with D perhaps TRBD1 (5 bases). Germline CDR1 is SGDLS and CDR2 is YYNGEE. The CDR3 sequence is 15 residues long. Between the trimmed V and J ends, which lost 3 bases and 0 bases, there was a span of 10 bases.

The chain carries TRBV11-2 and TRBJ2-7; TRBD1 might be the D (6 bases). Germline V gives CDR1 SGHAT, CDR2 FQNNGV. The CDR3 covers 14 residues. V lost 3 bases, J lost 2 bases, and 11 bases lay in between. CDR3 sequence: CASSFGTSAYEQYF. CDR3 in DNA: TGTGCCAGCAGCTTTGGGACATCCGCCTACGAGCAGTACTTC.

This clone was counted once. This rearrangement joins TRBV7-9 to TRBJ2-5, with D perhaps TRBD1 (6 bases). The CDR3 has 14 amino acids. In germline, CDR1 is SEHNR, CDR2 FQNEAQ (reference sequence). The V end was cut by 4 bases, the J end by 4 bases, with 13 bases between. CDR3 sequence (DNA): TGTGCCAGCAGCTCAGCGGACAGTCCAGAGACCCAGTACTTC. It translates to CASSSADSPETQYF.